This record covers a single TCR beta chain. What it binds is not known. A much larger clonotype is one base distant, so this may be a read error. Trimming took 3 bases from V and 3 from J, leaving 17 bases between them. This CDR3 is built from 16 residues. TCRdb used MiXCR to reprocess the 5' RACE reads, holding one entry per CDR3 protein. Here the sample spans approximately 200,000 distinct CDR3 sequences, roughly 13% being singletons. This entry belongs to a study of CD8 T cells in ankylosing spondylitis. Study-level findings and limits: CD8+ cells made up the disease-linked clones, which were relatively rare in peripheral blood. Some of these motif variants have turned up before, in reports on reactive arthritis synovial fluid and blood. Characteristic, it appeared, of ankylosing spondylitis blood was a TCR beta motif of about eight highly homologous variants. Significant enrichment of disease-linked clones was reported in matched ankylosing spondylitis synovial fluid.

The receptor comes from a female donor with ankylosing spondylitis or in good health (not recorded which). The chain joins TRBV12-3 or TRBV12-4 to TRBJ1-2; D call uncertain. Sequencing was done on a sample of blood, either unsorted or a sorted T cell fraction (not recorded which). The CDR3 DNA reads as TGTGCCAGCAGTTTGAACAGCACTATTCCGGACTATGGCTACACCTTC. Translated, it gives CASSLNSTIPDYGYTF.